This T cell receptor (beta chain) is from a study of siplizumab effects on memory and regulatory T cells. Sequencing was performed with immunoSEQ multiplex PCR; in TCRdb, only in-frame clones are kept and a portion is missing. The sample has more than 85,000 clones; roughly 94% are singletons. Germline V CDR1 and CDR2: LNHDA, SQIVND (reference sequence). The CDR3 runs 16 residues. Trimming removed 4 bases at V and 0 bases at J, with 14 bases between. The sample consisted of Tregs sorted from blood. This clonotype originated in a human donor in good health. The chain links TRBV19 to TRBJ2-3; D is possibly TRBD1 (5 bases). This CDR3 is CASSKGTGYSTDTQYF. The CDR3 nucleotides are TGTGCCAGTAGTAAGGGTACAGGCTATAGCACAGATACGCAGTATTTT.